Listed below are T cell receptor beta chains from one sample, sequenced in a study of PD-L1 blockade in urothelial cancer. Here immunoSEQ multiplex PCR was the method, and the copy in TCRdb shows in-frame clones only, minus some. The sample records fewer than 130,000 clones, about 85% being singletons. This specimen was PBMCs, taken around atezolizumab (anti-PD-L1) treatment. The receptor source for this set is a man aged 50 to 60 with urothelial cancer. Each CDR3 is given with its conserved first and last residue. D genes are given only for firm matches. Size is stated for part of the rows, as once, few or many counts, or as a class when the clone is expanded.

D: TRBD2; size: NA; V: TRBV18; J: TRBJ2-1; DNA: TGTGCCAGCTCCACAAATGTTATGGTTAGCGGGAATGAGCAGTTCTTC; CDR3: CASSTNVMVSGNEQFF
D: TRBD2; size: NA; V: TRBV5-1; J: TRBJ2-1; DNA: TGCGCCAGCAGCATAAGCGGGGCCCCTGAGCAGTTCTTC; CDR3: CASSISGAPEQFF
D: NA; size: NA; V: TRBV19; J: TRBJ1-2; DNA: TGTGCCAGTAGTATAGCTGAGGATGGCTACACCTTC; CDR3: CASSIAEDGYTF
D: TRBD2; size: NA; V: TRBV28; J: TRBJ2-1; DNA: TGTGCCAGCAGTTTTCAAAGACTAGCGGGAGGCAATGAGCAGTTCTTC; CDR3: CASSFQRLAGGNEQFF
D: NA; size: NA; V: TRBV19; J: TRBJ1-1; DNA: TGTGCCAGTAGGATGACCAGGGGCATGAACACTGAAGCTTTCTTT; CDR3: CASRMTRGMNTEAFF
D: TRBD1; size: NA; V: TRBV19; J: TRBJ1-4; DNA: TGTGCCAGTAGTCGTACTCGACAGGGGGCAGGGGAACTGTTTTTT; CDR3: CASSRTRQGAGELFF
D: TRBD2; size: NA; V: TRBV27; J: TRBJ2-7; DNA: TGTGCCAGCAACCCCCCTCTGAGGGAGGGCCCGTACGAGCAGTACTTC; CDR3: CASNPPLREGPYEQYF
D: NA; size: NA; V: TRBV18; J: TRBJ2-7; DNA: TGTGCCAGCTCACCACCTTCACAAACAACCTACGAGCAGTACTTC; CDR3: CASSPPSQTTYEQYF
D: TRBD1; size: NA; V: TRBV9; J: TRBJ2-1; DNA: TGTGCCAGCAGCACGCGACAGGGAAGCTCCTACAATGAGCAGTTCTTC; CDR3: CASSTRQGSSYNEQFF
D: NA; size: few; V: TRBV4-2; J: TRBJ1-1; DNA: TGTGCCAGCAGCCAACCTCAGGGGAAGACTGAAGCTTTCTTT; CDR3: CASSQPQGKTEAFF
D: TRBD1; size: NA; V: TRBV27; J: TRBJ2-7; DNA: TGTGCCAGCAGTTCCCAGGGGGCCTCCTACGAGCAGTACTTC; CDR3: CASSSQGASYEQYF
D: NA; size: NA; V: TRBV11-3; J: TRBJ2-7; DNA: TGTGCCAGCAGCTTAGGTCCGAGCGGCGAGCAGTACTTC; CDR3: CASSLGPSGEQYF
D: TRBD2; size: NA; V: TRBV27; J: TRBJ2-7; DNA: TGTGCCAGCAGGGCACGGACTAGCGGTCCCTACGAGCAGTACTTC; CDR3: CASRARTSGPYEQYF
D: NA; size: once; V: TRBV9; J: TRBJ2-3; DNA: TGTGCCAGCAGCCCCGGGACATTCGCGGCAGATACGCAGTATTTT; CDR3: CASSPGTFAADTQYF
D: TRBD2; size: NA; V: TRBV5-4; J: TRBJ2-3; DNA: TGTGCCAGCAGCCCGCCGGGACTAGCGGCGGGCACAGATACGCAGTATTTT; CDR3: CASSPPGLAAGTDTQYF
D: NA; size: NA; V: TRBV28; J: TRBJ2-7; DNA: TGTGCCAGTTCTTTGCAGACTGTATACGAGCAGTACTTC; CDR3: CASSLQTVYEQYF
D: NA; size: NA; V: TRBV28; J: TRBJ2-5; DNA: TGTGCCAGCAGTTTCGACTTCCAAGAGACCCAGTACTTC; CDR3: CASSFDFQETQYF
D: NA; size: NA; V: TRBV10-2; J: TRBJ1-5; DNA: TGCGCCAGCAGGCCTATGAGGTCACAGCCCCAGCATTTT; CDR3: CASRPMRSQPQHF
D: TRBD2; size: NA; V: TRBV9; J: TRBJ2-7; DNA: TGTGCCAGCAGCGAGACTAGCGGCTACGAGCAGTACTTC; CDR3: CASSETSGYEQYF
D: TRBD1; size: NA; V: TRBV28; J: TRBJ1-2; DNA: TGTGCCAGCAGCTCACCATACTCAGGGGGACGGGGCTACACCTTC; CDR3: CASSSPYSGGRGYTF
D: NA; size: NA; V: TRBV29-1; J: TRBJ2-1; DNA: TGCAGCGTTCGCGCGGCGGGTTCCTCCTACAATGAGCAGTTCTTC; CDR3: CSVRAAGSSYNEQFF
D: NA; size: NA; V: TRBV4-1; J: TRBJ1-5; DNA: TGCGCCAGCAGCCAAGGGACATCGAATAGCAATCAGCCCCAGCATTTT; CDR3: CASSQGTSNSNQPQHF
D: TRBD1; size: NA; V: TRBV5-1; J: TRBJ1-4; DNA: TGCGCCAGCAAGTCGGTCTGGGACAGTGGTGAAAAACTGTTTTTT; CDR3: CASKSVWDSGEKLFF
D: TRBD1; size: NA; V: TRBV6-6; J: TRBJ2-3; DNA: TGTGCCAGCATTCGGGACAGATTCACAGATACGCAGTATTTT; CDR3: CASIRDRFTDTQYF
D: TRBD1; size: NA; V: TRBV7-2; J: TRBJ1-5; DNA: TGTGCCAGCAGCTTAGTAGCCAGGGGGAGATATAGCAATCAGCCCCAGCATTTT; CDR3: CASSLVARGRYSNQPQHF
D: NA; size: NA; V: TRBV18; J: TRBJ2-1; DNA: TGTGCCAGCTCACCACTCGCGGGCTATGAGCAGTTCTTC; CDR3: CASSPLAGYEQFF
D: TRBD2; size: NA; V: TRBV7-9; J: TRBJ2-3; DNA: TGTGCCAGCATCGGACTAGCGGGAGGGCCAGATACGCAGTATTTT; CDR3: CASIGLAGGPDTQYF
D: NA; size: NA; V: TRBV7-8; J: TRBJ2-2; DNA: TGTGCCAGCAGCTCGCACGGGAGTGGCACCGGGGAGCTGTTTTTT; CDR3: CASSSHGSGTGELFF
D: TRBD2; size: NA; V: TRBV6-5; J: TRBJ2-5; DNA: TGTGCCAGCAGTTACTTCTGGCAGTCGGGGGGGGAGACCCAGTACTTC; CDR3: CASSYFWQSGGETQYF
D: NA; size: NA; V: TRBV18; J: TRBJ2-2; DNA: TGTGCCAGCTCATCGCTTGTCACGGGCAGGGCATCGACCGGGGAGCTGTTTTTT; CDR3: CASSSLVTGRASTGELFF
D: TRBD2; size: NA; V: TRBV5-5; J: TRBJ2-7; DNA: TGTGCCAGCAGCTTTGAGCGGGGGGCCTACGAGCAGTACTTC; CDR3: CASSFERGAYEQYF
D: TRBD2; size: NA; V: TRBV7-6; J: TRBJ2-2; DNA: TGTGCCAGCACAACTTGGGCTAGCGGGACCGGGGAGCTGTTTTTT; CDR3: CASTTWASGTGELFF
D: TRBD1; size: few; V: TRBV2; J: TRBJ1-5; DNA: TGTGCCAGCAGTACCGCTATACAGGGGATGAGCAATCAGCCCCAGCATTTT; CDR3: CASSTAIQGMSNQPQHF